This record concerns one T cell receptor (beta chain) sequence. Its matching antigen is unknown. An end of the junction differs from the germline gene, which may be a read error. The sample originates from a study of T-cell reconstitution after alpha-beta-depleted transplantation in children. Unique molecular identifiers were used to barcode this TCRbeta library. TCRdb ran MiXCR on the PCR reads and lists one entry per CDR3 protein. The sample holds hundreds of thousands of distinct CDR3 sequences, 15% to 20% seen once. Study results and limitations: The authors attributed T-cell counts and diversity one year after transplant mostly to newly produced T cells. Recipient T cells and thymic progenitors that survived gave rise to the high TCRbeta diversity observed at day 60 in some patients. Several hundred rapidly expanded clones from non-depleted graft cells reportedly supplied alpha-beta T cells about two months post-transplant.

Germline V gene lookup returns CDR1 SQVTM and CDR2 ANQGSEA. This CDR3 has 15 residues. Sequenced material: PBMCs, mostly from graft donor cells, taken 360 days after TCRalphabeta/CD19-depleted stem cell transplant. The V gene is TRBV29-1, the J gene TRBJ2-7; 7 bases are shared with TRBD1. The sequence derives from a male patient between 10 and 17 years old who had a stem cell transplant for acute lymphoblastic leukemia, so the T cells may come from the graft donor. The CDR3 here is CSVEARGTASYEQYF. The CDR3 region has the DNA TGCAGCGTCGAAGCCAGGGGGACAGCTTCCTACGAGCAGTACTTC.